These T cell receptor beta chains were read from a single sample in a study of T cells after yellow fever vaccination. MiXCR was run by TCRdb on the 5' RACE reads, yielding one entry per CDR3 protein. The table has about 220,000 distinct CDR3 sequences, approximately 6.8% seen once. The sample in question was CD4+ T cells sorted from PBMCs, obtained on the day of the yellow fever booster vaccination. All receptors come from a man aged 25-45 years who received the YFV17D yellow fever vaccine. Each CDR3 is given with its conserved first and last residue. D genes are given only for firm matches. Clone size appears in some rows only: once, few, many, or a class for an expanded clone.

v_gene	j_gene	d_gene	abundance	CDR3aa	CDR3nt
TRBV7-2	TRBJ2-1	NA	NA	CASSLGGQQIIF	TGTGCCAGCAGCTTAGGGGGTCAGCAAATTATCTTC
TRBV7-2	TRBJ2-1	TRBD2	few	CASSHSGNYNEQFF	TGTGCCAGCAGCCATAGCGGGAACTACAATGAGCAGTTCTTC
TRBV28	TRBJ2-3	NA	many	CASSFQGSSGDTQYF	TGTGCCAGCAGTTTCCAGGGTTCGTCAGGAGATACGCAGTATTTT
TRBV5-4	TRBJ2-1	TRBD2	NA	CASSIGLAMYNEQFF	TGTGCCAGCAGTATAGGACTAGCGATGTACAATGAGCAGTTCTTC
TRBV20-1	TRBJ1-2	NA	few	CTLVPHGGWYGYTF	TGCACCCTTGTTCCCCATGGGGGATGGTATGGCTACACCTTC
TRBV29-1	TRBJ2-1	NA	NA	CSVDWGDEQFF	TGCAGCGTTGATTGGGGCGATGAGCAGTTCTTC
TRBV10-3	TRBJ2-7	NA	NA	CAINQGPWSTYEQYF	TGTGCCATAAATCAGGGCCCCTGGTCTACCTACGAGCAGTACTTC
TRBV7-3	TRBJ2-2	NA	many	CASSSYNAYTGELFF	TGTGCCAGCAGTTCCTATAATGCATACACCGGGGAGCTGTTTTTT
TRBV4-3	TRBJ2-3	TRBD2	few	CASSQYGGSVKDTQYF	TGCGCCAGCAGCCAGTACGGCGGGAGCGTGAAAGATACGCAGTATTTT
TRBV4-3	TRBJ2-4	TRBD2	few	CASSPGGSYIQYF	TGCGCCAGCAGCCCCGGCGGGAGTTACATTCAGTACTTC
TRBV29-1	TRBJ1-1	TRBD1	NA	CSVTNRGGTEAFF	TGCAGCGTTACCAACAGGGGTGGCACTGAAGCTTTCTTT
TRBV13	TRBJ2-3	TRBD1	NA	CASSKTGGTDTQYF	TGTGCCAGCAGCAAGACAGGGGGAACAGATACGCAGTATTTT
TRBV20-1	TRBJ2-3	TRBD1	many	CSARTGTASTDTQYF	TGCAGTGCAAGGACAGGGACGGCCTCCACAGATACGCAGTATTTT
TRBV7-8	TRBJ1-4	NA	few	CASSWEPSEKLFF	TGTGCCAGCAGTTGGGAGCCGAGTGAAAAACTGTTTTTT
TRBV7-2	TRBJ2-7	NA	many	CASSFGQSYEQYF	TGTGCCAGCAGCTTTGGACAGTCCTACGAGCAGTACTTC